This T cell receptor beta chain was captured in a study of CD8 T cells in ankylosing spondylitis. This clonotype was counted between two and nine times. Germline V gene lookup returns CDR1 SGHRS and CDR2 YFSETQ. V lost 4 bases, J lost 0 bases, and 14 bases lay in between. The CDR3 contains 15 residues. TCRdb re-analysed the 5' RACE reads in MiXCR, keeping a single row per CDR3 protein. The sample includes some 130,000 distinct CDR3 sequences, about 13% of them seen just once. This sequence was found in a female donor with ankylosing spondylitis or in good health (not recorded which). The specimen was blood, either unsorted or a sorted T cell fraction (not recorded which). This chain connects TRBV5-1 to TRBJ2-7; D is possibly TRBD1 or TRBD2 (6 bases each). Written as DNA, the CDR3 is TGCGCCAGCAGCCCTGGGGGGCAGAACTCCTACGAGCAGTACTTC. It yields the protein CASSPGGQNSYEQYF.